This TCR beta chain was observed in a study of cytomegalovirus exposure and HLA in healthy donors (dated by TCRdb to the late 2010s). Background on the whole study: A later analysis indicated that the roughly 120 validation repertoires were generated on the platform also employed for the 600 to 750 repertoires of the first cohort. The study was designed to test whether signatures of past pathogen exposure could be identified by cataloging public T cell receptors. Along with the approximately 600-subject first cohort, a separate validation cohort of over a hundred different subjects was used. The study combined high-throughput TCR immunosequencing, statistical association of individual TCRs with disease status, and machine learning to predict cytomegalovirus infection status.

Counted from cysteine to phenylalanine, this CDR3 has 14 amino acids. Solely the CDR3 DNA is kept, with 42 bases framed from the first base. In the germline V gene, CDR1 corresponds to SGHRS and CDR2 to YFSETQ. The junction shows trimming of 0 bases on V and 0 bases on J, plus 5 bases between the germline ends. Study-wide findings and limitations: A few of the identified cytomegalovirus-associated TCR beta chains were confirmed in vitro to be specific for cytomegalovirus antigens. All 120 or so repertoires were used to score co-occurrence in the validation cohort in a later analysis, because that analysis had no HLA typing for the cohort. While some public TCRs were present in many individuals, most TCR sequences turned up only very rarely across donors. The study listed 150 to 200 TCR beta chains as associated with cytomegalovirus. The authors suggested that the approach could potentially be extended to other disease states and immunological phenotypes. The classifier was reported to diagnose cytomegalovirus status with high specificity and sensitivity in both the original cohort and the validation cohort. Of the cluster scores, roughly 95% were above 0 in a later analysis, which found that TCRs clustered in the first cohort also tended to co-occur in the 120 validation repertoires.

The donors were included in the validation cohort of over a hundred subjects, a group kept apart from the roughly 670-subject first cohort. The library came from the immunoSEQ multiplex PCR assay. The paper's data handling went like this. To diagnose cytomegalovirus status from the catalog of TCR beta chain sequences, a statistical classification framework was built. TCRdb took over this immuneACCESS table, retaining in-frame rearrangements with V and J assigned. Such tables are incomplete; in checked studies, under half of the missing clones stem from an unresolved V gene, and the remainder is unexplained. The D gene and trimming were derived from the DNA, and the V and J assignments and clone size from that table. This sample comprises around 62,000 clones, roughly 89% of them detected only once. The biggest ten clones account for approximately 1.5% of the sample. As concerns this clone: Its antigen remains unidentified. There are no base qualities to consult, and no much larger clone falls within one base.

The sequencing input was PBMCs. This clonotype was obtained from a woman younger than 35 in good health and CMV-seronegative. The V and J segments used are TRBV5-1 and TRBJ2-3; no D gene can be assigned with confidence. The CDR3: CASSLATSTDTQYF. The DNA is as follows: TGCGCCAGCAGCTTGGCGACTAGCACAGATACGCAGTATTTT.